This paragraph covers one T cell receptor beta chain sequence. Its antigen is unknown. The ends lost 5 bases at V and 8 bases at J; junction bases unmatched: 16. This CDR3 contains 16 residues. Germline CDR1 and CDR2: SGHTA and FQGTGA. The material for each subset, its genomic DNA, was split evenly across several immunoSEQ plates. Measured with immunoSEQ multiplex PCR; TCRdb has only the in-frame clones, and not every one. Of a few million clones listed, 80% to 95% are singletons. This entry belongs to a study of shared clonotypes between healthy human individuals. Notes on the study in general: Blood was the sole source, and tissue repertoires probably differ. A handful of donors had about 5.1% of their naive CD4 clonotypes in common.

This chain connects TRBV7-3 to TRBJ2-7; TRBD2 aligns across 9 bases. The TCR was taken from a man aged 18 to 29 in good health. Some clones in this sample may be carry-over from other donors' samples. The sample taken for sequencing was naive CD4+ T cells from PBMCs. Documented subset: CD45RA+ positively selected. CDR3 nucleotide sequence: TGTGCCAGCAGCCCGAAGGGTAGCGGGAGCATCGGGCAGCAGTACTTC. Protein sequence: CASSPKGSGSIGQQYF.